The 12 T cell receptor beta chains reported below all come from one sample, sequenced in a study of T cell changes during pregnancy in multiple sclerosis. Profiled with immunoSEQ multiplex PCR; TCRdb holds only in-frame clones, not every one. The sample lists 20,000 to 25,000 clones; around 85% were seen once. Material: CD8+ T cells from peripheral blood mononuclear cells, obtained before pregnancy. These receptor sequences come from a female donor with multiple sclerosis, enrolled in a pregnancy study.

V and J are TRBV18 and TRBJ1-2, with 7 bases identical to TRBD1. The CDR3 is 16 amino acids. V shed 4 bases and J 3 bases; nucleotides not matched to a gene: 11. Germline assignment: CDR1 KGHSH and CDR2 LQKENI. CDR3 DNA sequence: TGTGCCAGCTCACAAAGGTTGCGTCAGGGGGACTATGGCTACACCTTC. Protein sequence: CASSQRLRQGDYGYTF. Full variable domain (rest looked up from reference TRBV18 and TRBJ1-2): NAGVMQNPRHLVRRRGQEARLRCSPMKGHSHVYWYRQLPEEGLKFMVYLQKENIIDESGMPKERFSAEFPKEGPSILRIQQVVRGDSAAYFCASSQRLRQGDYGYTFGSGTRLTVV.

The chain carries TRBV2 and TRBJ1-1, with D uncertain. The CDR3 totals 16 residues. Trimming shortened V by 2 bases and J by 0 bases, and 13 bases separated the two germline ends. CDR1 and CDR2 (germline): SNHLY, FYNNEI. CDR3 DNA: TGTGCCAGCAGTGAACCAGGAAATGAAATGAACACTGAAGCTTTCTTT. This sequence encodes CASSEPGNEMNTEAFF.

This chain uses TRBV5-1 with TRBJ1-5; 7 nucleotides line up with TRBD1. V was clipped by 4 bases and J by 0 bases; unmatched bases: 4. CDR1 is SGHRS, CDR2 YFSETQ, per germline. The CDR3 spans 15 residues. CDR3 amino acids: CASSPGTDSNQPQHF. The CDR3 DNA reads TGCGCCAGCAGCCCCGGGACAGATAGCAATCAGCCCCAGCATTTT.

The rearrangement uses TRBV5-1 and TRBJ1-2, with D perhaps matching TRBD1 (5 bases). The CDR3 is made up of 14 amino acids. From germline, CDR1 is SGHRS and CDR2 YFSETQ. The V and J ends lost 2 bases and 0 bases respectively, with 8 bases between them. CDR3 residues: CASSFGGANYGYTF. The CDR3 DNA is TGCGCCAGCAGCTTCGGGGGGGCTAACTATGGCTACACCTTC.

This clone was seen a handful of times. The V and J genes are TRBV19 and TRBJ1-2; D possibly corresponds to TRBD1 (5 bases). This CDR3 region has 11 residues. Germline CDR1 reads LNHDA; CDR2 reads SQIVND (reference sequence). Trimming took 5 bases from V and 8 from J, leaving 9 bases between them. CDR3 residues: CASSWGVGYTF. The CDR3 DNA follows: TGTGCCAGTAGTTGGGGGGTCGGCTACACCTTC. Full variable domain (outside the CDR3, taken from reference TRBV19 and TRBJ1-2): DGGITQSPKYLFRKEGQNVTLSCEQNLNHDAMYWYRQDPGQGLRLIYYSQIVNDFQKGDIAEGYSVSREKKESFPLTVTSAQKNPTAFYLCASSWGVGYTFGSGTRLTVV.

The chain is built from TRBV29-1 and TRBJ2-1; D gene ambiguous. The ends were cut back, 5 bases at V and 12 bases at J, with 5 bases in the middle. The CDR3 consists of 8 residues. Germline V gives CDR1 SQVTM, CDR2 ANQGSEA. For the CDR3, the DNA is TGCAGCGTTCCCGGGCAGTTCTTC. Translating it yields CSVPGQFF.

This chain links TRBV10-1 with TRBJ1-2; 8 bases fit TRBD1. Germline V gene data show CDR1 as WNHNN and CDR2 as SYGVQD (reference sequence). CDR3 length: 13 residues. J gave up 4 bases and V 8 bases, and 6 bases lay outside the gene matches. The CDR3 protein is CASSDRAGYGYTF. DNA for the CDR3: TGCGCCAGCTCGGACAGGGCGGGCTATGGCTACACCTTC.

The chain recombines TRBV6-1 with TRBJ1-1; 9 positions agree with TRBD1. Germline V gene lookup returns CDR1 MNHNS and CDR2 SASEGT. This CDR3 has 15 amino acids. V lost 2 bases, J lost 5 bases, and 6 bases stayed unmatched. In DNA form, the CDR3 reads TGTGCCAGCAGTGAAAACCCGACAGGGGGGACTGAAGCTTTCTTT. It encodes CASSENPTGGTEAFF.

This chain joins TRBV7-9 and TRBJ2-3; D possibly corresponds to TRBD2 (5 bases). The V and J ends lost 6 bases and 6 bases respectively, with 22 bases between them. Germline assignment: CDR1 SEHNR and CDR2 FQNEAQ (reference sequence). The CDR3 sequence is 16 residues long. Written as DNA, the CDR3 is TGTGCCAGCAGTCTTGTTCCAGCGGTACCCTGGGATACGCAGTATTTT. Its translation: CASSLVPAVPWDTQYF.

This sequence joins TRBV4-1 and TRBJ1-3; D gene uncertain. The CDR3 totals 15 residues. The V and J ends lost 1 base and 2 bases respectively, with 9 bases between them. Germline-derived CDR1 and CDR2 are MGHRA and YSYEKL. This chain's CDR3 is CASSQAPRAGNTIYF. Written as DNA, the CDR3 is TGCGCCAGCAGCCAAGCCCCCCGGGCTGGAAACACCATATATTTT.

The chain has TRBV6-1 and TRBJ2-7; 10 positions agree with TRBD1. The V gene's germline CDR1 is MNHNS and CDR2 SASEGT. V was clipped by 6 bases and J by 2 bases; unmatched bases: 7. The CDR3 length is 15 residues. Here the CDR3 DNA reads TGTGCCAGCAGAGTTTGGACAGGGGGAACCTACGAGCAGTACTTC. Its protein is CASRVWTGGTYEQYF.

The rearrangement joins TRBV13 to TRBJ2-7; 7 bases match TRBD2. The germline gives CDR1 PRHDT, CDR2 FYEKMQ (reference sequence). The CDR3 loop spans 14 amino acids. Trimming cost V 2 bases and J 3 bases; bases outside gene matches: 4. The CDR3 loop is CASSLYGGGYEQYF. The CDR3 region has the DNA TGTGCCAGCAGCTTATATGGCGGGGGCTACGAGCAGTACTTC.